This entry lists 16 T cell receptor beta chains sequenced from one sample in a study of blood T cell repertoires in COVID-19. The table came from immunoSEQ multiplex PCR; TCRdb's copy has only in-frame clones and leaves some out. The table lists tens of thousands of clones, approximately 85% of them singletons, with 14% in the top ten. Sequenced sample: peripheral blood. These receptors originate from a human donor in a cohort sampled during active COVID-19.

This clone was seen only once. The chain uses TRBV7-2 and TRBJ1-6; a possible D gene is TRBD1 (6 bases). This CDR3 is 17 amino acids long. V was clipped by 2 bases and J by 6 bases, with 17 bases between them. Germline V gene lookup returns CDR1 SGHTA and CDR2 FQGNSA. CDR3 region: CASSLRGTTRINSPLHF. The CDR3 DNA reads TGTGCCAGCAGCTTAAGGGGGACGACCAGAATTAATTCACCCCTCCACTTT.

This clone has a handful of counts. The V gene is TRBV7-9, the J gene TRBJ1-6; 10 positions agree with TRBD1. V lost 5 bases and J lost 10; bases outside the gene matches: 8. Germline CDR1 and CDR2: SEHNR and FQNEAQ (reference sequence). The CDR3 is made up of 15 amino acids. CDR3: CASSRGGQGESPLHF. CDR3 nucleotide sequence: TGTGCCAGCAGCCGGGGAGGACAGGGGGAATCACCCCTCCACTTT. The variable domain in full, completed from reference TRBV7-9 and TRBJ1-6, reads DTGVSQNPRHKITKRGQNVTFRCDPISEHNRLYWYRQTLGQGPEFLTYFQNEAQLEKSRLLSDRFSAERPKGSFSTLEIQRTEQGDSAMYLCASSRGGQGESPLHFGNGTRLTVT.

The chain links TRBV30 to TRBJ1-4; possibly TRBD1 for D (5 bases). V lost 4 bases, J lost 8 bases, and 14 bases lay in between. The length of the CDR3 is 13 residues. CDR1 GTSNPN and CDR2 SVGIG come from the germline V gene (reference sequence). In DNA form, the CDR3 reads TGTGCCTGGAATCTCAGGGCCGGAGAAAAACTGTTTTTT. Translation: CAWNLRAGEKLFF.

This chain connects TRBV10-3 to TRBJ1-3; 7 bases are a match to TRBD1. From germline, CDR1 is ENHRY and CDR2 SYGVKD. Trimming removed 10 bases from V and 3 bases from J; junction bases left unmatched: 12. This CDR3 contains 15 residues. This chain's CDR3 is CATRAPRTGGNTIYF. DNA of the CDR3: TGTGCCACCAGAGCCCCTCGGACAGGTGGAAACACCATATATTTT.

The table lists this clone with a few counts. This chain joins TRBV30 and TRBJ1-2; D is uncertain. Trimming stripped 4 bases from V and 5 bases from J, with 11 bases between. Germline lookup yields CDR1 GTSNPN and CDR2 SVGIG (reference sequence). This CDR3 comprises 12 residues. As DNA, the CDR3 is TGTGCCTGGAATCCAACGGGGTATGGCTACACCTTC. Translating gives CAWNPTGYGYTF.

This sequence joins TRBV4-1 and TRBJ1-1; TRBD1 might be the D (5 bases). The V gene lost 4 bases and the J gene lost 3 bases, with 15 bases spanning the gap. The CDR3 sequence is 15 residues long. Germline CDR1 MGHRA, CDR2 YSYEKL. The CDR3 nucleotides are TGCGCCAGCAGCCTTTCTCAGGGCAGGGACACTGAAGCTTTCTTT. Translating gives CASSLSQGRDTEAFF.

Comments on this clone: Mismatch with germline at one junction end may stem from a read error. The rearrangement uses TRBV18 and TRBJ2-1; 8 bases line up with TRBD2. Germline values: CDR1 KGHSH, CDR2 LQKENI. The CDR3 length is 17 residues. DNA of the CDR3: TGTGCCAGCTCATCACCGGCGGGGGGAACATATTACAATGAGCAGTTCTTC. It codes for CASSSPAGGTYYNEQFF.

The rearrangement uses TRBV30 and TRBJ2-7; possible D gene TRBD1, 6 bases. Germline CDR1 and CDR2: GTSNPN and SVGIG (reference sequence). CDR3 size: 12 residues. V was shortened by 2 bases and J by 1 base, with 6 bases between the two germline ends. The CDR3 loop is CAWSTGSYEQYF. In nucleotides, the CDR3 is TGTGCCTGGAGTACAGGGTCCTACGAGCAGTACTTC. Full variable domain (outside the CDR3, taken from reference TRBV30 and TRBJ2-7): SQTIHQWPATLVQPVGSPLSLECTVEGTSNPNLYWYRQAAGRGLQLLFYSVGIGQISSEVPQNLSASRPQDRQFILSSKKLLLSDSGFYLCAWSTGSYEQYFGPGTRLTVT.

The J gene is TRBJ1-1, the V gene TRBV6-6, with D unresolved. The CDR3 is 13 residues long. The ends were cut back, 5 bases at V and 5 bases at J, with 12 bases in the middle. CDR1 is MNHNY and CDR2 is SVGAGI in the germline V gene (reference sequence). CDR3 loop: CASSSESGTEAFF. CDR3 coding DNA: TGTGCCAGCAGTAGCGAATCGGGAACTGAAGCTTTCTTT.

This clone was picked up one time. This rearrangement joins TRBV6-1 to TRBJ2-1; D ambiguous. Germline loops: CDR1 MNHNS, CDR2 SASEGT. The CDR3 extends over 14 amino acids. Trimming stripped 3 bases from V and 4 bases from J, with 10 bases between. The CDR3 loop is CASSEDWRYNEQFF. The CDR3 coding sequence is TGTGCCAGCAGTGAGGATTGGAGATACAATGAGCAGTTCTTC.

V and J are TRBV5-1 and TRBJ1-2; maybe TRBD1 (5 bases). The germline gives CDR1 SGHRS, CDR2 YFSETQ. Trimming pared 4 bases from V and 5 bases from J, leaving 12 bases between. CDR3 length: 13 amino acids. The CDR3 DNA is TGCGCCAGCAGCCCGGACACGTTATATGGCTACACCTTC. Residues: CASSPDTLYGYTF.

The chain joins TRBV7-6 to TRBJ2-5; D may be TRBD1 (6 bases). This CDR3 region has 16 residues. CDR1 is SGHVS, CDR2 FNYEAQ, per germline. Trimming pared 1 base from V and 0 bases from J, leaving 12 bases between. The CDR3 coding sequence is TGTGCCAGCAGCTTAGGAGGGAACAGGGACCAAGAGACCCAGTACTTC. Its translation: CASSLGGNRDQETQYF.

The J gene is TRBJ2-2, the V gene TRBV28, with 7 positions matching TRBD1. After removal of 5 bases from V and 4 bases from J, the junction contained 7 bases not matched to a gene. The CDR3 sequence is 15 residues long. The germline CDR1 and CDR2 sequences are MDHEN and SYDVKM. CDR3 amino acids: CASSKATGSTGELFF. The CDR3, as DNA: TGTGCCAGCAGTAAGGCGACAGGGAGCACCGGGGAGCTGTTTTTT. The variable domain in full, with the rest retrieved from reference TRBV28 and TRBJ2-2, is DVKVTQSSRYLVKRTGEKVFLECVQDMDHENMFWYRQDPGLGLRLIYFSYDVKMKEKGDIPEGYSVSREKKERFSLILESASTNQTSMYLCASSKATGSTGELFFGEGSRLTVL.

The rearrangement joins TRBV9 to TRBJ1-2, with TRBD1 matching over 8 bases. This CDR3 spans 13 amino acids. Germline values: CDR1 SGDLS, CDR2 YYNGEE. Losses at the gene ends were 3 bases for V and 11 bases for J; bases not matched to a gene: 9. Here the CDR3 reads CASSAGDRGFYTF. In nucleotides, the CDR3 is TGTGCCAGCAGCGCTGGTGACAGGGGTTTTTACACCTTC.

The V call is TRBV7-8, the J call TRBJ2-1; no definite D call. Germline CDR1 SGHVS, CDR2 FQNEAQ. The CDR3 has 15 amino acids. V lost 1 base to trimming and J lost 2 bases, with 9 bases between them. CDR3 coding DNA: TGTGCCAGCAGCTTAGATCGCGGCACCTACAATGAGCAGTTCTTC. The encoded protein is CASSLDRGTYNEQFF.

The J gene is TRBJ1-5, the V gene TRBV2; the D is unclear. This CDR3 is built from 13 residues. V lost 7 bases and J 5 bases, leaving 12 bases between the germline ends. The germline V gene has CDR1 SNHLY and CDR2 FYNNEI. The CDR3 DNA is TGTGCCAGCACCGAGGGCAGCCATCAGCCCCAGCATTTT. Translating it yields CASTEGSHQPQHF.